In its sample, the clone carrying this TCR beta chain was seen a few times. Its target is not known. The source of the sample is a study of regulatory T cells in long-lasting Graves disease. Overall study: Persistent Graves' disease denoted over 5 years of antithyroid drugs plus positive TSH receptor antibodies.

Time point defined: persistent/refractory GD, antithyroid drugs over 5 years with positive TRAb. PBMCs were the source of the RNA used for TCR sequencing. With 5 bases removed from V and 0 bases from J, the gap between germline ends came to 11 bases. The CDR3 extends over 13 amino acids. Germline V CDR1 and CDR2: DFQATT, SNEGSKA (reference sequence). Arm-PCR with iRepertoire HTBI primers amplified the CDR3 regions for these TCR beta libraries. TCRdb re-called the multiplex PCR reads through MiXCR, storing one row per CDR3 protein. The sample has more than 650,000 distinct CDR3 sequences; around 32% are singletons. Study-wide results and caveats: Persistent disease favored TRBV28, TRBJ1-2 and TRBJ2-5. Accuracy might have suffered from few samples.

This chain connects TRBV20-1 to TRBJ2-7; D gene unclear. This specimen was peripheral blood mononuclear cells (PBMCs), taken when the disease was refractory, from a patient treated with antithyroid drugs. The clonotype originates from a female donor with Graves disease. CDR3 nucleotides: TGCAGTGCTCACCTCACCGACTCCTACGAGCAGTACTTC. Encoded protein: CSAHLTDSYEQYF.